The source of this T cell receptor (beta chain) is a study of T-cell memory formation after mild COVID-19. This clonotype was counted a few times. Its antigen is as yet unknown. The 5'RACE method, run with constant-segment primers, produced TCR alpha and TCR beta cDNA libraries (carrying sample barcodes and UMIs). Each CDR3 protein gets one entry after TCRdb re-called the 5' RACE reads with MiXCR. This repertoire shows more than 200,000 distinct CDR3 sequences, 16% found once; its top ten account for roughly 3.6%. Study-wide points: Clones that contracted clustered mainly in CM and EM if CD4+ and in EMRA if CD8+. Day 15 to 85 contracting clones showed balanced CD4/CD8; day 15 to 37 expanders favored CD4+.

Sequencing was carried out using PBMCs or a T cell subset sorted from them (not recorded which). This clonotype originated in a man aged 18 to 30 who had mild COVID-19 (a few samples of this study predate the infection). Cell type and time point are not known.

The CDR3 region has the DNA TGCGCCAGCAGCCTTTTTTCGGTAGGATTGATGACTGAAGCTTTCTTT. Protein: CASSLFSVGLMTEAFF. J is TRBJ1-1 and V is TRBV5-1; D unresolved. The CDR3 extends over 16 amino acids. Germline assignment: CDR1 SGHRS and CDR2 YFSETQ. V lost 4 bases and J 5 bases, leaving 21 bases between the germline ends.